Presented here are 4 T cell receptor beta chains from one specimen sequenced in a study of blood T cell repertoires in COVID-19 (dated by TCRdb to 2018 to 2020). Library creation used the immunoSEQ multiplex PCR assay. The source is immuneACCESS, and TCRdb retained only in-frame sequences with V and J called. Part of the clones is not carried over; for the studies checked, unresolved V genes explain less than half of this, and the remainder is unexplained. The sample has 100,000 to 150,000 clones on record, around 90% of them singletons. The ten largest clones capture around 2.2% of the sample. The sample consisted of peripheral blood. The source of these receptors is a man aged 45-65 years with COVID-19, enrolled during active disease.

The rearrangement links TRBV29-1 to TRBJ2-1, with 13 nucleotides matching TRBD2. The V segment lost 5 bases and the J segment 4 bases; nucleotides outside the gene matches: 5. CDR1 and CDR2 (germline): SQVTM, ANQGSEA. CDR3 length equals 15 residues. The CDR3 region is CSVTGTSGVYNEQFF. The CDR3 region has the DNA TGCAGCGTTACCGGGACTAGCGGGGTATACAATGAGCAGTTCTTC.

The CDR3 DNA follows: TGTGCCAGCAGTCCCCCGGGACACGGGGTCCAAAATGAGCAGTTCTTC. Translated: CASSPPGHGVQNEQFF. The rearrangement links TRBV28 to TRBJ2-1, with a weak D call TRBD1 (6 bases). CDR3 length equals 16 residues. V was cut by 5 bases and J by 7 bases, with 21 bases left in between. Germline CDR1 reads MDHEN; CDR2 reads SYDVKM.

The chain links TRBV2 to TRBJ1-2; the match to TRBD1 covers 9 bases. V lost 6 bases, J lost 4 bases, and 3 bases stayed unmatched. This CDR3 comprises 13 residues. The germline V gene encodes CDR1 SNHLY and CDR2 FYNNEI. This CDR3 is CASRWTGAYGYTF. CDR3 nucleotides: TGTGCCAGCAGGTGGACAGGGGCCTATGGCTACACCTTC.

This clone has more than one count but fewer than ten. V is TRBV7-8 and J is TRBJ2-5, with 9 bases fitting TRBD2. After removal of 5 bases from V and 4 bases from J, the junction contained 14 bases not matched to a gene. The CDR3 contains 17 residues. CDR1 is SGHVS, CDR2 FQNEAQ, per germline. The CDR3 DNA sequence: TGTGCCAGCAGCCACGGGGGTAGCGGGAGTTTCCGAGAGACCCAGTACTTC. Translated, it gives CASSHGGSGSFRETQYF.